Given below is one T cell receptor beta chain in context. Its antigen remains unknown. The length of the CDR3 is 15 residues. Trimming removed 6 bases from V and 6 bases from J, with 18 bases in between. Germline assignment: CDR1 LNHDA and CDR2 SQIVND (reference sequence). The data were obtained in a study of CD8+CD57+ T cells in acquired aplastic anemia. Study in general: Average DNA yield from sorted CD4+ and CD8+ cells was approximately 3 ug. General study points: Patients and controls shared 25 to 35 CD8+ CDR3 sequences, which appeared highly expressed in patients and within their immunodominant clones.

Genomic DNA provided the template from which TCR beta VDJ and CDR3 profiles were obtained. MiXCR was run by TCRdb on the reads, yielding one entry per CDR3 protein. In the table there are over 200,000 distinct CDR3 sequences, 60% to 65% of which are singletons. The rearrangement links TRBV19 to TRBJ1-3, with D possibly TRBD1 on 5 matching bases. This clonotype was obtained from a human donor in good health. Sequencing used sorted CD4+, CD8+, or CD8+CD57+ T cells (not recorded which) from PBMCs. The CDR3 nucleotides are TGTGCCAGTAGCCCTACCCGGATGGGGGAAAACACCATATATTTT. Its protein is CASSPTRMGENTIYF.